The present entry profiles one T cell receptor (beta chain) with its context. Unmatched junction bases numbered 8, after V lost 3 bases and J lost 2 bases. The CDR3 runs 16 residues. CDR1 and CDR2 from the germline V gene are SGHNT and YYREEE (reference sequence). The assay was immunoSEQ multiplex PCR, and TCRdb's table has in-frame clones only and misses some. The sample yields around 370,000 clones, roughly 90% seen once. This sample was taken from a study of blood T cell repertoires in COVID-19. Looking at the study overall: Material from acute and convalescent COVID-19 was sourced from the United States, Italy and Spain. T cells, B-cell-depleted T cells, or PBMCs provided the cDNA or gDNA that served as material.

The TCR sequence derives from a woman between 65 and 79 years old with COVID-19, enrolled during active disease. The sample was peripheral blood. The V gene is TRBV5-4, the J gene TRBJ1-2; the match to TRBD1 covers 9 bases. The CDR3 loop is CASSSPGQGLNYGYTF. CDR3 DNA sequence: TGTGCCAGCAGCTCCCCGGGACAGGGATTAAACTATGGCTACACCTTC.